This TCR beta chain was retrieved from a study of CD8+ T cells in alopecia areata. Cutaneous lymph nodes were pooled and cells sorted by CD4, CD8alpha, NKG2D, NKG2ACE and more. RNA extraction and reverse transcription yielded cDNA as sequencing template. Repertoires were generated with immunoSEQ multiplex PCR, while TCRdb's copy carries only in-frame clones and drops some. Recorded here are about 270,000 clones, none singletons. This clone was counted between two and nine times. The genes and germline here are from mouse. With the read ending 4 residues before the CDR3 end, the germline J gene is used to fill in that end. This CDR3 is built from 15 residues. Trimming at V came to 1 base and at J to 6 bases, leaving 3 bases not matched to a gene. CDR1 NNHDY and CDR2 SYVADS come from the germline V gene.

The chain carries TRBV13-3 and TRBJ2-2; 10 positions agree with TRBD2. The origin of this receptor is a C3H/HeJ mouse with alopecia areata. MHC haplotype of the mouse line: H2-k. Sequenced material: CD4+ T cells sorted from a lymph node. CDR3 DNA, as far as it was read: TGTGCCAGCAGTGATCTGGGGGGGCGCCCCGGG. Amino acid sequence: CASSDLGGRPG. The whole CDR3 sequence reads CASSDLGGRPGQLYF.